The clone carrying this TCR beta chain has only one observation. Repertoires were generated with immunoSEQ multiplex PCR, while TCRdb's copy carries only in-frame clones and drops some. The sample yields 64,000 or so clones, around 97% seen once. This sample was included in a study of technical replicates of blood from several donors. Losses at the gene ends were 3 bases for V and 4 bases for J; bases not matched to a gene: 7. The CDR3 consists of 15 residues. The germline gives CDR1 WSHSY, CDR2 SAAADI. Sequencing input: T cells isolated from PBMCs. This rearrangement joins TRBV10-2 to TRBJ1-1; TRBD1 matches at 8 bases. The TCR was taken from a human donor in good health. The CDR3 DNA follows: TGCGCCAGCAGTGACCCAGGACAGGGACGCACTGAAGCTTTCTTT. Amino acids: CASSDPGQGRTEAFF.